This T cell receptor beta chain was found in a study of response to subunit inactivated influenza vaccine. The study, taken as a whole, reports: Authors suggested each seasonal flu vaccination may recruit only limited numbers of new T cells.

Turning to this clonotype: The antigen is undetermined.

The ends lost 2 bases at V and 5 bases at J; junction bases unmatched: 18. CDR3 size: 19 residues. Germline CDR1 and CDR2: DFQATT and SNEGSKA (reference sequence). TCRdb re-called the RT-PCR reads with MiXCR, one entry per CDR3 protein. Altogether 500,000 or so distinct CDR3 sequences are present, 16% being singletons, with the ten largest covering about 3%. The sample consisted of CD4+ T cells sorted from PBMCs, taken 23 to 25 months after vaccination. The gene calls are TRBV20-1 and TRBJ1-1, with 12 bases matching TRBD1. The receptor was derived from a man aged 45 to 75 who received an inactivated influenza vaccine. The CDR3 protein is CSARPNIPRDRGPWTEAFF. As DNA, the CDR3 is TGCAGTGCTAGACCTAATATTCCCCGGGACAGGGGGCCGTGGACTGAAGCTTTCTTT.